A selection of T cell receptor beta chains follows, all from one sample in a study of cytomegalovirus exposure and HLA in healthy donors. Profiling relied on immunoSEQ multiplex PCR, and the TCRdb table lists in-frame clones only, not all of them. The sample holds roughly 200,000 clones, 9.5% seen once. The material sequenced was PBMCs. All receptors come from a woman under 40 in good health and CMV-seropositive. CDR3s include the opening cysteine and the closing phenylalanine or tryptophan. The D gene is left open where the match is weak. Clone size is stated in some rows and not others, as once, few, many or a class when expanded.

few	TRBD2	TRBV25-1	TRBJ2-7	CASRNQLAGVYEQYF	TGTGCCAGCCGCAACCAACTAGCGGGAGTCTACGAGCAGTACTTC
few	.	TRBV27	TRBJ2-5	CASSTRGASEIPETQYF	TGTGCCAGCAGCACCAGGGGCGCAAGCGAGATTCCAGAGACCCAGTACTTC
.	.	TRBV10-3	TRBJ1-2	CAISEQGVGYTF	TGTGCCATCAGTGAACAAGGGGTGGGCTACACCTTC
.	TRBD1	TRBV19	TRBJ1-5	CASSHKQGMNNQPQHF	TGTGCCAGTAGCCATAAACAGGGGATGAACAATCAGCCCCAGCATTTT
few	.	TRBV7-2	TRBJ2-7	CASSSSEYQGKGHEQYF	TGTGCCAGCAGCTCTAGTGAGTACCAGGGAAAGGGCCACGAGCAGTACTTC
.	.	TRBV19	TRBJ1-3	CASSMEGAAGNTIYF	TGTGCCAGTAGTATGGAAGGGGCGGCTGGAAACACCATATATTTT
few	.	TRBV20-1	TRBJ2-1	CSAPYPNEQFF	TGCAGTGCTCCCTACCCCAATGAGCAGTTCTTC
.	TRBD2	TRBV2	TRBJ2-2	CASRRENAGELFF	TGTGCCAGCCGGCGGGAGAATGCCGGGGAGCTGTTTTTT
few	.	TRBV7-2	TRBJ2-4	CASSPPGHRGPQAKNIQYF	TGTGCCAGCAGCCCCCCGGGACATCGCGGACCTCAAGCCAAAAACATTCAGTACTTC
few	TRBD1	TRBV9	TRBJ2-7	CASSVPLTGDYEQYF	TGTGCCAGCAGCGTACCTTTGACAGGGGATTACGAGCAGTACTTC
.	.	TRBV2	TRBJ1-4	CASNIRGKLFF	TGTGCCAGCAACATAAGGGGTAAACTGTTTTTT